This TCR beta chain stems from a study of shared clonotypes between healthy human individuals. Assay runs were performed at deep level. Assay: immunoSEQ multiplex PCR; the TCRdb copy retains only in-frame clones and omits some. In the table there are about 2.2 million clones, 93% of which are singletons. Study results and caveats: Sampling covered nothing but blood. Tissue TCR repertoires likely differ from those found in blood. Despite large depth, rarefaction showed incomplete sorted-subset sequencing.

On this clone: Its cognate antigen is unknown.

Terminally differentiated effector memory CD45RA+ cells were excluded from the naive CD8 cells, which were CD45RO-negative and positively selected for CCR7. J gave up 2 bases and V 0 bases, and 8 bases lay outside the gene matches. Germline assignment: CDR1 LNHDA and CDR2 SQIVND (reference sequence). This CDR3 region has 18 residues. The J gene is TRBJ2-1, the V gene TRBV19; 9 bases are a match to TRBD2. The source material was naive CD8+ T cells from PBMCs. The clonotype originates from a man aged 18 to 30 in good health. Some clones in this sample may be carry-over from other donors' samples. CDR3 in amino acids: CASSIDLAGARPYNEQFF. As DNA, the CDR3 is TGTGCCAGTAGTATAGACTTAGCGGGAGCCCGGCCCTACAATGAGCAGTTCTTC.